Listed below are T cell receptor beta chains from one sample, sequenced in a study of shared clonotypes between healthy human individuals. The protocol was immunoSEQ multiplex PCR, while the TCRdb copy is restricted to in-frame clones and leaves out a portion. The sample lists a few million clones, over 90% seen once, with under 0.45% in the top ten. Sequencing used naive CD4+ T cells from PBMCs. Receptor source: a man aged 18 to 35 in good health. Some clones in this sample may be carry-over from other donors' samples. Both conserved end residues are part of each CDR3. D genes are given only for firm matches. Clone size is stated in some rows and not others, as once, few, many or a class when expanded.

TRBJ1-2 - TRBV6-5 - CASSLTTGSYGYTF TGTGCCAGCAGTCTAACTACAGGTTCCTATGGCTACACCTTC
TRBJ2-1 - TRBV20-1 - CSHYINNEQFF TGCAGCCACTATATCAACAATGAGCAGTTCTTC
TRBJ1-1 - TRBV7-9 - CASSSGRRANTEAFF TGTGCCAGCAGCTCCGGACGAAGGGCGAACACTGAAGCTTTCTTT
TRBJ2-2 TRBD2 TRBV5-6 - CASSLAWLAGRTGELFF TGTGCCAGCAGCTTGGCCTGGCTAGCGGGACGCACCGGGGAGCTGTTTTTT
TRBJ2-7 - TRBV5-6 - CASSLDRTYEQYF TGTGCCAGCAGCTTGGATAGGACCTACGAGCAGTACTTC
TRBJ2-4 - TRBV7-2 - CASSSQMDLGIQYF TGTGCCAGCAGCTCCCAAATGGACCTCGGGATTCAGTACTTC
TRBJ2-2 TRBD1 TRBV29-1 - CSAGQGIGGELFF TGCAGCGCCGGACAGGGGATCGGCGGGGAGCTGTTTTTT
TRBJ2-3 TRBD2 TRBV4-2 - CASSLRLAGPGGTDTQYF TGTGCCAGCAGCCTCCGACTAGCGGGGCCTGGGGGCACAGATACGCAGTATTTT
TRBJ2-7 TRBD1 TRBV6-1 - CASTRTGGWEQYF TGTGCCAGCACCCGAACAGGGGGCTGGGAGCAGTACTTC
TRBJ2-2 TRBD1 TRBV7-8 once CASSPRVRGQHTGELFF TGTGCCAGCAGCCCCCGGGTCAGGGGGCAGCACACCGGGGAGCTGTTTTTT
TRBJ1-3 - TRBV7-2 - CASSPHSSGNTIYF TGTGCCAGCAGCCCTCATTCCTCTGGAAACACCATATATTTT
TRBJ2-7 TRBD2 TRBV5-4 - CASSPRSAGAYEQYF TGTGCCAGCAGCCCCCGTTCAGCGGGAGCTTACGAGCAGTACTTC
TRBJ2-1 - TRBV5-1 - CASSRGGRQGYNEQFF TGCGCCAGCAGCCGGGGTGGGCGGCAGGGATACAATGAGCAGTTCTTC
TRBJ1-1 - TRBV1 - CTSHSGAGDGLNTEAFF TGCACCAGCCACAGCGGGGCGGGGGACGGGTTGAACACTGAAGCTTTCTTT
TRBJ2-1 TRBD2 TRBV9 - CASSPPEGTSRYNEQFF TGTGCCAGCAGCCCTCCCGAAGGGACTAGTCGCTACAATGAGCAGTTCTTC
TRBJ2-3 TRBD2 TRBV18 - CASSSTSGSTDTQYF TGTGCCAGCTCCTCGACTAGCGGGAGTACAGATACGCAGTATTTT
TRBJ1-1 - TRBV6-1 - CASSEPAREAFF TGTGCCAGCAGTGAACCGGCGCGAGAAGCTTTCTTT